This T cell receptor beta chain was retrieved from a study of T cells in Graves' hyperthyroidism and ophthalmopathy. This clonotype was recorded many times. The CDR3 is 16 amino acids. Per germline, CDR1 MNHNS and CDR2 SASEGT. V was clipped by 0 bases and J by 5 bases, with 16 bases between them. Amplified TCR beta CDR3 regions derived from RNA transcripts. The TCR CDR3 was amplified in a first-round RT-PCR using the HTBI primer set. TCRdb re-analysed the multiplex PCR reads in MiXCR, keeping a single row per CDR3 protein. The sample has under 550,000 distinct CDR3 sequences, approximately 14% seen once.

The rearrangement uses TRBV6-1 and TRBJ1-2, with D tentatively TRBD1 (6 bases). The specimen was blood. The source of this sequence is a woman aged 18-29 years with Graves' hyperthyroidism. The CDR3, as DNA: TGTGCCAGCAGTGAAGCTCGATTTCTGGACAGTTATGGCTACACCTTC. Translated, it gives CASSEARFLDSYGYTF.